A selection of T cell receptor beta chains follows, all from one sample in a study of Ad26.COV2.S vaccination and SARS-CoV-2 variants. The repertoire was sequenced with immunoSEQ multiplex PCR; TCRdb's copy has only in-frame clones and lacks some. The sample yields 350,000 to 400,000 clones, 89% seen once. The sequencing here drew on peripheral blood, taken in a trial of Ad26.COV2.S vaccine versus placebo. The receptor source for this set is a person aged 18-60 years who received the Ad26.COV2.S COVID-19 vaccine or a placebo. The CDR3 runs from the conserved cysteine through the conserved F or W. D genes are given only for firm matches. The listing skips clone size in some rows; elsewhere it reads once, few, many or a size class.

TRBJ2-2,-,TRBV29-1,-,TGCAGCGTTGAATCCGGGGAGCTGTTTTTT,CSVESGELFF
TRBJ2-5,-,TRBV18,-,TGTGCCAGCTCATTAAAACAAGAGACCCAGTACTTC,CASSLKQETQYF
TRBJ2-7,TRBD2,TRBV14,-,TGTGCCAGCAGCTCGGCTAGCGGGGCCTACGAGCAGTACTTC,CASSSASGAYEQYF
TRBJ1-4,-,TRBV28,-,TGTGCCAGCAGTCCTCAAGGGAATGAAAAACTGTTTTTT,CASSPQGNEKLFF
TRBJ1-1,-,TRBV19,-,TGTGCCAGTAGTTCTCTCTACTATGGGAACACTGAAGCTTTCTTT,CASSSLYYGNTEAFF
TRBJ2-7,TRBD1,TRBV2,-,TGTGCCAGCAAGGGCAGGGGGCGCGACGAGCAGTACTTC,CASKGRGRDEQYF
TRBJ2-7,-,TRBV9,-,TGTGCCAGCAGCGTAGAAGGGAATATTGGTCAGGGTCGGTTGGAGCAGTACTTC,CASSVEGNIGQGRLEQYF
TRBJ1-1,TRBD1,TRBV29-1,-,TGCAGCGTTGGACAGGGGGCTAGCACTGAAGCTTTCTTT,CSVGQGASTEAFF
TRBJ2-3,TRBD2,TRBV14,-,TGTGCCAGCAGCCAGCGGACTAGCGGGAGTGATACGCAGTATTTT,CASSQRTSGSDTQYF
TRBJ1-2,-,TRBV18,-,TGTGCCAGCTCACCTCGGGCGGGGGACCATGGCTACACCTTC,CASSPRAGDHGYTF
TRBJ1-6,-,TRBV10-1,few,TGCGCCAGCTCTCCCAAGGGGGATTCACCCCTCCACTTT,CASSPKGDSPLHF
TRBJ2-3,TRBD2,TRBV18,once,TGTGCCAGCTCACCCCTAGCGGGAGGGCAAGATACGCAGTATTTT,CASSPLAGGQDTQYF
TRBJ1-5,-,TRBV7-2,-,TGTGCCAGCAGCTGGGGGGCGGATCAGCCCCAGCATTTT,CASSWGADQPQHF
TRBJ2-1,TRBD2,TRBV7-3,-,TGTGCCAGCAGCCCCTCCGGGACTAGCGGGAGCTATGAGCAGTTCTTC,CASSPSGTSGSYEQFF
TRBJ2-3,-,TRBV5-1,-,TGCGCCAGCAGCTTGGTCGGCAGGGGGGGAGATACGCAGTATTTT,CASSLVGRGGDTQYF
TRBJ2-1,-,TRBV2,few,TGTGCCAGCAGTGGGCAGGGTCCGGGCTCCAATGAGCAGTTCTTC,CASSGQGPGSNEQFF
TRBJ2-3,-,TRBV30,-,TGTGCCTGGAGTGGGGCAGGGGCAGGGAGTACGCAGTATTTT,CAWSGAGAGSTQYF
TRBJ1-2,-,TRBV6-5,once,TGTGCCAGCGTCTCCTCCTATGGCTACACCTTC,CASVSSYGYTF
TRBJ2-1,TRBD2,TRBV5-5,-,TGTGCCAGCAGCTTGGCCTTGGGACTAGCGGGGGACTACAATGAGCAGTTCTTC,CASSLALGLAGDYNEQFF
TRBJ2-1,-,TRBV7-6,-,TGTGCCAGCAGCTTATCCGGGAGTCTTTACAATGAGCAGTTCTTC,CASSLSGSLYNEQFF
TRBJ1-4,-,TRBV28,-,TGTGCCAGCAGTTTACCTACAACTAATGAAAAACTGTTTTTT,CASSLPTTNEKLFF
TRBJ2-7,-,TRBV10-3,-,TGTGCCGCATCCGGGGTAGACGAGCAGTACTTC,CAASGVDEQYF
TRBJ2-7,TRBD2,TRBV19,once,TGTGCCAGTAGTATTGCGGCTAGCGGATCCTACGAGCAGTACTTC,CASSIAASGSYEQYF
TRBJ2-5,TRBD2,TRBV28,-,TGTGCCAGCAGTTTTCGGACTAGCGGGTTCCTTAAGACCCAGTACTTC,CASSFRTSGFLKTQYF
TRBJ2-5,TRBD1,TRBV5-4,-,TGTGCCAGCAGCTGGGCCGACAGGGGTGGATTAGAGACCCAGTACTTC,CASSWADRGGLETQYF
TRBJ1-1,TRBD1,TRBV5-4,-,TGTGCCAGCAGCTATCCAGGGGGCACGTACACTGAAGCTTTCTTT,CASSYPGGTYTEAFF
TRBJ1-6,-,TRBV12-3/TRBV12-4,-,TGTGCCAGCAGTACCACACAGGAATCACCCCTCCACTTT,CASSTTQESPLHF
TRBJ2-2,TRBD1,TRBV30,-,TGTGCCTGGGGGGTGACAGGGGGAACCGGGGAGCTGTTTTTT,CAWGVTGGTGELFF
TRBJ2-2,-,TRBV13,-,TGTGCCAGCAGCTCACGGAGTCGGTCGGGGGAGCTGTTTTTT,CASSSRSRSGELFF